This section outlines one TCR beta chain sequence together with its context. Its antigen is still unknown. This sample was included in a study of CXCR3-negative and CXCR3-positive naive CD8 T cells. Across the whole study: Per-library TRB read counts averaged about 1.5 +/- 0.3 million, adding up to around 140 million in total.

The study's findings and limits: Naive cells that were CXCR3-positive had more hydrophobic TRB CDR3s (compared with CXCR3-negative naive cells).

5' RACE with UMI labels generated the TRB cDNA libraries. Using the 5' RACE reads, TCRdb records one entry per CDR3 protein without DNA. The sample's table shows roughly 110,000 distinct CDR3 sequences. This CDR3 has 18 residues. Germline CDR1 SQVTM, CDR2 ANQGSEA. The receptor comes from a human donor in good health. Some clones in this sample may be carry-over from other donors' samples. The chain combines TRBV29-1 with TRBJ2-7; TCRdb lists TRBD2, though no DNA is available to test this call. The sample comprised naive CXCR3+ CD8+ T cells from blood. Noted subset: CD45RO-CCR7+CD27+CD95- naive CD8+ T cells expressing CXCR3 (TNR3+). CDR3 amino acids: CSVEVAATGTSEPYEQYF.